Included here is one T cell receptor (beta chain) sequence, with context. What it binds is unknown. Trimming removed 3 bases at V and 6 bases at J, with 10 bases between. This CDR3 has 13 residues. Germline CDR1 SGHDN, CDR2 FVKESK. The entry originates in a study of beta chain features in type 1 diabetes. Study-level results: Cells carrying high TCR expression could end up over-represented when cDNA is sequenced.

Since all of the isolated RNA was reverse transcribed, expressed TCRB transcripts were what got sequenced. Method: immunoSEQ multiplex PCR; TCRdb's copy keeps in-frame clones and lacks some. The repertoire includes 120,000 to 150,000 clones, around 51% of them detected once, and 0.35% to 0.5% sits in the top ten. This TCR came from a young man in good health. Sequencing was done on a sample of Tregs from blood. The chain joins TRBV14 to TRBJ2-3, with D perhaps matching TRBD2 (5 bases). This chain's CDR3 is CASSHYGIDTQYF. Here the CDR3 DNA reads TGTGCCAGCAGCCACTACGGGATTGATACGCAGTATTTT.